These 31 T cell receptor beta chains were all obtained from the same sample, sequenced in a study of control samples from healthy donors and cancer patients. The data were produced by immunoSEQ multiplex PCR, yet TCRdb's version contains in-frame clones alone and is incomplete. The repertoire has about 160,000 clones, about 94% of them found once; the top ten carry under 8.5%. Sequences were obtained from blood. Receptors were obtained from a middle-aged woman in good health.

CDR3 protein: CASRPRGAGTGELFF. The CDR3 nucleotides read TGTGCCAGCAGGCCCCGGGGGGCCGGGACCGGGGAGCTGTTTTTT. V usage is TRBV6-5 and J usage is TRBJ2-2; D is perhaps TRBD2 (7 bases). There are 15 residues in the CDR3. Per the germline V gene, CDR1 is MNHEY and CDR2 is SVGAGI. Trimming cost V 6 bases and J 5 bases, with 16 bases left between them.

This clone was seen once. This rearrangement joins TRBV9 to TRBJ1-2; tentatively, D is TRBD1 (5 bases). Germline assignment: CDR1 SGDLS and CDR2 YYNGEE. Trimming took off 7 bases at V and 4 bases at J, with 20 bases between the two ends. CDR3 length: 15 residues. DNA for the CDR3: TGTGCCAGCCGACTGGGATCTGGGGGTGGCTATGGCTACACCTTC. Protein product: CASRLGSGGGYGYTF.

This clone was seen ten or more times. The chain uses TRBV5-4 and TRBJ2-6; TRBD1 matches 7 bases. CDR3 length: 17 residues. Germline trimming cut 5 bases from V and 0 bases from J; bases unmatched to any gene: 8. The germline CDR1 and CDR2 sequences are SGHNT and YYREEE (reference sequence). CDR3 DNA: TGTGCCAGCAGACCGGACAGGCCGAGCTCTGGGGCCAACGTCCTGACTTTC. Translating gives CASRPDRPSSGANVLTF. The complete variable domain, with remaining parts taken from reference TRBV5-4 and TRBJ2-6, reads ETGVTQSPTHLIKTRGQQVTLRCSSQSGHNTVSWYQQALGQGPQFIFQYYREEENGRGNFPPRFSGLQFPNYSSELNVNALELDDSALYLCASRPDRPSSGANVLTFGAGSRLTVL.

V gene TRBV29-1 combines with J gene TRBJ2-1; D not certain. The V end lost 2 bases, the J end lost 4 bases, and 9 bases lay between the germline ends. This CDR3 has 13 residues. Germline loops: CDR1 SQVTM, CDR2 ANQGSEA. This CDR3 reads CSVERPLYNEQFF. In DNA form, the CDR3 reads TGCAGCGTTGAACGGCCGCTTTACAATGAGCAGTTCTTC.

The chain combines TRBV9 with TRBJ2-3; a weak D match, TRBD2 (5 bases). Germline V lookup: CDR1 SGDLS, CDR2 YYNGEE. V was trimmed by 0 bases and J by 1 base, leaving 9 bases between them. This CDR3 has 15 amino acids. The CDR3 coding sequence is TGTGCCAGCAGCGTAGGAAATAGCGGCACAGATACGCAGTATTTT. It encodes CASSVGNSGTDTQYF.

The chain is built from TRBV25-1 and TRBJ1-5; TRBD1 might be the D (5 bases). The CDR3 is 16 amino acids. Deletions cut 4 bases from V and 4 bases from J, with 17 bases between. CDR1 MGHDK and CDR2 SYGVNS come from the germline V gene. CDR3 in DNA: TGTGCCAGCAGTGCAACCGGGACCGTATGGAATCAGCCCCAGCATTTT. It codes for CASSATGTVWNQPQHF.

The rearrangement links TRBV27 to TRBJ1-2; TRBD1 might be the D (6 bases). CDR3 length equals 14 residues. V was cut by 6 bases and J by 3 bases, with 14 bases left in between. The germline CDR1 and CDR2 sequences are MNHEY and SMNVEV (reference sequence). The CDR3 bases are TGTGCCAGCAGGGGACTCAGGGGAGACTATGGCTACACCTTC. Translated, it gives CASRGLRGDYGYTF.

The CDR3 is CASSLEAGGHQPQHF. CDR3 in DNA: TGCGCCAGCAGCTTGGAGGCAGGGGGCCATCAGCCCCAGCATTTT. This sequence joins TRBV5-1 and TRBJ1-5; 8 bases align to TRBD1. Per germline, CDR1 SGHRS and CDR2 YFSETQ. This CDR3 comprises 15 residues. With V trimmed by 0 bases and J by 5 bases, 4 bases remained unmatched.

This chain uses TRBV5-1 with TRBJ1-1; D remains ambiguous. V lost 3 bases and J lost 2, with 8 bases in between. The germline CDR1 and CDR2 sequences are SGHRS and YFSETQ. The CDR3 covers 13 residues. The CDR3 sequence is CASSSPVNTEAFF. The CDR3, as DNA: TGCGCCAGCAGCTCCCCAGTAAACACTGAAGCTTTCTTT.

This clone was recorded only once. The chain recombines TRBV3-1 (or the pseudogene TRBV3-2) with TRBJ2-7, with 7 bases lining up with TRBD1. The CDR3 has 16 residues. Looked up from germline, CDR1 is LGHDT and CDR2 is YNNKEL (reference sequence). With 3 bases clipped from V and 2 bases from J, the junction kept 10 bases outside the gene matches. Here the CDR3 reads CASSHMDRFLPYEQYF. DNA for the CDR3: TGTGCCAGCAGCCATATGGACAGGTTCCTGCCCTACGAGCAGTACTTC.

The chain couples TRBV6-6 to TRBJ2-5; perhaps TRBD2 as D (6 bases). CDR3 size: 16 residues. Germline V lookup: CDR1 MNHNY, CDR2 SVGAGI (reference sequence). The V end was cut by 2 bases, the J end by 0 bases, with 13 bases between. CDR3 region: CASSYRSGHNQETQYF. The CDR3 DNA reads TGTGCCAGCAGTTACCGCAGCGGGCATAACCAAGAGACCCAGTACTTC.

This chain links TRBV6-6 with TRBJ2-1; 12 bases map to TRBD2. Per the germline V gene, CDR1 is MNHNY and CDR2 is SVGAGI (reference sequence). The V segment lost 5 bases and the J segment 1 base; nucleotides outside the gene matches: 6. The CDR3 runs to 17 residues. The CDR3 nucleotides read TGTGCCAGCAGTCTCTTCGGACTAGCGGGATCCTACAATGAGCAGTTCTTC. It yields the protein CASSLFGLAGSYNEQFF.

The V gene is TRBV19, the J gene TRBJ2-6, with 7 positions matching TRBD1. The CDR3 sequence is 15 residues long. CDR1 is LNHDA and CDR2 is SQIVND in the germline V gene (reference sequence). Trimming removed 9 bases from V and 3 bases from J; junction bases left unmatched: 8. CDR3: CASRTGAFGANVLTF. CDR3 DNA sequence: TGTGCCAGCCGTACAGGGGCATTTGGGGCCAACGTCCTGACTTTC.

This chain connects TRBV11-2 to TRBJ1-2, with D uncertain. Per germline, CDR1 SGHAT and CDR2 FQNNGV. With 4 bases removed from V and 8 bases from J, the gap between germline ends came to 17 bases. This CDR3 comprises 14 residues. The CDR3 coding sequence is TGTGCCAGCAGCTCCCTCCTTGGGGTATACGGCTACACCTTC. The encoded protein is CASSSLLGVYGYTF.

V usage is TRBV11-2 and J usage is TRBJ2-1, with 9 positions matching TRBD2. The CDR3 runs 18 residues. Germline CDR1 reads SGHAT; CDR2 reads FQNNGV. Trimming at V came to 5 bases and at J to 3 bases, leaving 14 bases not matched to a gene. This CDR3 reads CASSPWEATSGLYNEQFF. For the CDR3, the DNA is TGTGCCAGCAGCCCATGGGAGGCGACTAGCGGACTCTACAATGAGCAGTTCTTC.

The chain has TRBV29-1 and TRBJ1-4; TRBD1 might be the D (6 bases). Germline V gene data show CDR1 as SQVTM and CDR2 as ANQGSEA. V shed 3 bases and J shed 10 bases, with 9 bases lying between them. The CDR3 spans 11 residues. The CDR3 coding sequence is TGCAGCGTTGATAGGGGGGGAAAACTGTTTTTT. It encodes CSVDRGGKLFF.

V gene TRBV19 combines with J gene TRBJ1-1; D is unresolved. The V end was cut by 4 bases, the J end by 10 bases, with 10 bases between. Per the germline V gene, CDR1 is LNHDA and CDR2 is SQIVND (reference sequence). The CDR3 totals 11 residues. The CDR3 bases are TGTGCCAGTAGTAGTTCTGGAGGAGCTTTCTTT. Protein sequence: CASSSSGGAFF.

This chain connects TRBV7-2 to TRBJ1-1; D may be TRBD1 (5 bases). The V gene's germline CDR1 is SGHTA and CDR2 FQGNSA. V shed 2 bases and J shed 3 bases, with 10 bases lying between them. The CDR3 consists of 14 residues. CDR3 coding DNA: TGTGCCAGCAGCTTAAGGGGTGGCGACACTGAAGCTTTCTTT. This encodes CASSLRGGDTEAFF.

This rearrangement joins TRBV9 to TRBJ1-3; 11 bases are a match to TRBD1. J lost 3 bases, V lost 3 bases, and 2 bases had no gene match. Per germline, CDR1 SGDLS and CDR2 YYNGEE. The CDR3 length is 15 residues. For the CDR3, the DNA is TGTGCCAGCAGCGGTGGGACAGGGGGTGGAAACACCATATATTTT. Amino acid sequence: CASSGGTGGGNTIYF.

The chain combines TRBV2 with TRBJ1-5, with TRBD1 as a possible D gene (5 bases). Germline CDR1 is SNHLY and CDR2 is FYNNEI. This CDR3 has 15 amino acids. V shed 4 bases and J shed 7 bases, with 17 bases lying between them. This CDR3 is CASSAYGTFGQPQHF. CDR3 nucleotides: TGTGCCAGCAGTGCATATGGGACGTTTGGGCAGCCCCAGCATTTT. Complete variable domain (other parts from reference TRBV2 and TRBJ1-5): EPEVTQTPSHQVTQMGQEVILRCVPISNHLYFYWYRQILGQKVEFLVSFYNNEISEKSEIFDDQFSVERPDGSNFTLKIRSTKLEDSAMYFCASSAYGTFGQPQHFGDGTRLSIL.

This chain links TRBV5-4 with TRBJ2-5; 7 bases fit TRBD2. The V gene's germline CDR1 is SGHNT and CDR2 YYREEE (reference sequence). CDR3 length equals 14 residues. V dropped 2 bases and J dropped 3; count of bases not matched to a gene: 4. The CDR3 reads CASSFRGVEETQYF. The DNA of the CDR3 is TGTGCCAGCAGCTTTCGGGGGGTGGAAGAGACCCAGTACTTC.

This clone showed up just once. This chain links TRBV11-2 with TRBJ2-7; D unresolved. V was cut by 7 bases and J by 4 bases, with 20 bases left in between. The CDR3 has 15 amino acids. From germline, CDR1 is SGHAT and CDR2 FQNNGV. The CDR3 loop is CASTRSRDTRYEQYF. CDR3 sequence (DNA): TGTGCCAGCACCCGTTCAAGAGACACCAGATACGAGCAGTACTTC.

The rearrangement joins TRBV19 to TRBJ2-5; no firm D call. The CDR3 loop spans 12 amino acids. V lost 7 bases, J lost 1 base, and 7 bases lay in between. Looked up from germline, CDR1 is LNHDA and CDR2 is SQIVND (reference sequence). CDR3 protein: CASMGPQETQYF. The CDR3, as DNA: TGTGCCAGTATGGGTCCCCAAGAGACCCAGTACTTC.

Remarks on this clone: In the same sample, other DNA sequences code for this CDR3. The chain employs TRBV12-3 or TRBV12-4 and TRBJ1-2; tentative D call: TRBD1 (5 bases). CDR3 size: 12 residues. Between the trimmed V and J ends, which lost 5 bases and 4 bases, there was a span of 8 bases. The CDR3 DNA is TGTGCCAGCAGTCCCGGGGGCTATGGCTACACCTTC. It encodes CASSPGGYGYTF.

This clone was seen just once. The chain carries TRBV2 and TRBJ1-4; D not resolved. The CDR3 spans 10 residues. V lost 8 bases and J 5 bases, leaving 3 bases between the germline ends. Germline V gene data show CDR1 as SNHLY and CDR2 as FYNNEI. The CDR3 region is CASGNEKLFF. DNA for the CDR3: TGTGCCAGCGGCAATGAAAAACTGTTTTTT.

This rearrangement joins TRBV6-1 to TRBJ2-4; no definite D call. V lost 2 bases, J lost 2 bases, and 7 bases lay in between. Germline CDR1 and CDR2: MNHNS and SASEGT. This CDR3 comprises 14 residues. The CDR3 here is CASSESTPKNIQYF. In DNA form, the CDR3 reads TGTGCCAGCAGTGAATCCACCCCCAAAAACATTCAGTACTTC.

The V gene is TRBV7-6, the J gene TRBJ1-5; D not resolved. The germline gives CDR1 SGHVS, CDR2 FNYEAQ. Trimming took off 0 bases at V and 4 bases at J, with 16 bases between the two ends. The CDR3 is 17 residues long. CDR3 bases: TGTGCCAGCAGCTTAGCCGGAGGCCAGGCGGCGAATCAGCCCCAGCATTTT. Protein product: CASSLAGGQAANQPQHF.

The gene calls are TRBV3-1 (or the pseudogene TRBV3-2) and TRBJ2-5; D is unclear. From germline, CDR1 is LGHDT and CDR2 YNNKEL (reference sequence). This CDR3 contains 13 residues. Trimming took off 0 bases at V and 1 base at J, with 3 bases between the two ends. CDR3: CASSQDVQETQYF. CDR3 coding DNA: TGTGCCAGCAGCCAAGATGTCCAAGAGACCCAGTACTTC.

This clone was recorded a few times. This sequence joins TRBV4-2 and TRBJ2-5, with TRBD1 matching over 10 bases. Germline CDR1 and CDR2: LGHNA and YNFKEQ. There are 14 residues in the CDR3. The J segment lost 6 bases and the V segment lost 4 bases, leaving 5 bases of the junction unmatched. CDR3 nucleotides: TGTGCCAGCAGCCCTCAGACAGGGGGCAAGACCCAGTACTTC. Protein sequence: CASSPQTGGKTQYF.

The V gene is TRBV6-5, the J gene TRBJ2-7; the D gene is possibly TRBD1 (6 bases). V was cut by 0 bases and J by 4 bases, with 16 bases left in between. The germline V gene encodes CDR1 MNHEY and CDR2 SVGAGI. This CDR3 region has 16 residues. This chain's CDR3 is CASSYSLPETGYEQYF. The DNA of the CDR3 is TGTGCCAGCAGTTACTCCCTACCCGAGACAGGATACGAGCAGTACTTC.

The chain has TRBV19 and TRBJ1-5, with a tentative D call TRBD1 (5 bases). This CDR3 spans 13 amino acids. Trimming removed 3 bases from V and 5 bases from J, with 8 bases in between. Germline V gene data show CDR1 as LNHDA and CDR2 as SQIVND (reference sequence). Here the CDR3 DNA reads TGTGCCAGTAGTATTGGGGGAGATCAGCCCCAGCATTTT. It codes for CASSIGGDQPQHF.